This is a list of T cell receptor beta chains from one sample in a study of T-cell memory formation after mild COVID-19. TCRdb re-analysed the 5' RACE reads in MiXCR, keeping a single row per CDR3 protein. This sample has 350,000 or so distinct CDR3 sequences, with 13% found just once. The sequencing input was PBMCs or a T cell subset sorted from them (not recorded which). The receptors derive from a young man who had mild COVID-19 (a few samples of this study predate the infection). Cell type and time point are not known. The CDR3 runs from the conserved cysteine through the conserved F or W. D genes are given only for firm matches. Expanded clones get a size class; other rows say once, few or many, or leave the size out.

D	V	size	J	CDR3	DNA
TRBD1	TRBV20-1	NA	TRBJ2-5	CSSSGGTGEETQYF	TGCAGTTCCTCTGGGGGGACAGGGGAAGAGACCCAGTACTTC
NA	TRBV11-2	many	TRBJ2-3	CASTYEPGGTTSTDTQYF	TGTGCCAGCACCTATGAGCCCGGGGGGACAACTAGCACAGATACGCAGTATTTT
TRBD2	TRBV20-1	NA	TRBJ2-1	CSAERGGADEQFF	TGCAGTGCTGAGCGGGGGGGGGCTGATGAGCAGTTCTTC
NA	TRBV10-3	NA	TRBJ1-1	CAISRDTNTEAFF	TGTGCCATCAGTAGAGACACAAACACTGAAGCTTTCTTT
NA	TRBV4-3	many	TRBJ2-1	CASSRDRQAAEQFF	TGCGCCAGCAGCCGCGACCGACAGGCGGCTGAGCAGTTCTTC
TRBD1	TRBV9	NA	TRBJ1-2	CASSAGTGPGYTF	TGTGCCAGCAGCGCCGGGACAGGTCCTGGCTACACCTTC
TRBD1	TRBV9	NA	TRBJ2-7	CASSVGRTGYEQYF	TGTGCCAGCAGCGTAGGGAGGACAGGCTACGAGCAGTACTTC
NA	TRBV13	few	TRBJ1-3	CASSDIDRRNTIYF	TGTGCCAGCAGCGACATTGACAGGCGAAACACCATATATTTT
NA	TRBV18	NA	TRBJ1-1	CASSSGADWNTEAFF	TGTGCCAGCTCATCGGGGGCTGATTGGAACACTGAAGCTTTCTTT
NA	TRBV27	few	TRBJ1-1	CASSSPLEGQAFF	TGTGCCAGCAGTTCGCCCCTAGAGGGGCAAGCTTTCTTT
NA	TRBV20-1	many	TRBJ2-3	CSARVQGTDTQYF	TGCAGTGCTAGAGTACAGGGCACAGATACGCAGTATTTT
NA	TRBV6-5	few	TRBJ2-3	CASTPRSRGTDTQYF	TGTGCCAGCACCCCTCGGTCCAGAGGGACAGATACGCAGTATTTT
TRBD2	TRBV4-3	few	TRBJ2-2	CASSPGGGRTGELFF	TGCGCCAGCAGCCCCGGCGGGGGACGCACCGGGGAGCTGTTTTTT
TRBD1	TRBV24-1	NA	TRBJ1-2	CATSDLPMGTGQNYGYTF	TGTGCCACCAGTGATTTGCCTATGGGGACAGGGCAAAACTATGGCTACACCTTC
NA	TRBV7-2	few	TRBJ2-3	CASSLRAADTQYF	TGTGCCAGCAGCTTGAGGGCAGCAGATACGCAGTATTTT